Sequencing of this T cell receptor (beta chain) was carried out in a study of blood T cell repertoires in COVID-19. Sequencing used immunoSEQ multiplex PCR; TCRdb keeps in-frame clones, though not all of them. The sample yields 130,000 or so clones, roughly 79% seen once. Sequencing input: peripheral blood. This clonotype originated in a woman in her fifties or sixties with active or convalescent COVID-19.

CDR3 loop: CASSIASGGFSYEQYF. DNA for the CDR3: TGTGCCAGCAGTATAGCTAGCGGGGGATTCTCCTACGAGCAGTACTTC. The rearrangement uses TRBV27 and TRBJ2-7, with TRBD2 matching 10 bases. The CDR3 spans 16 residues. J gave up 0 bases and V 5 bases, and 7 bases lay outside the gene matches. Germline CDR1 reads MNHEY; CDR2 reads SMNVEV (reference sequence).